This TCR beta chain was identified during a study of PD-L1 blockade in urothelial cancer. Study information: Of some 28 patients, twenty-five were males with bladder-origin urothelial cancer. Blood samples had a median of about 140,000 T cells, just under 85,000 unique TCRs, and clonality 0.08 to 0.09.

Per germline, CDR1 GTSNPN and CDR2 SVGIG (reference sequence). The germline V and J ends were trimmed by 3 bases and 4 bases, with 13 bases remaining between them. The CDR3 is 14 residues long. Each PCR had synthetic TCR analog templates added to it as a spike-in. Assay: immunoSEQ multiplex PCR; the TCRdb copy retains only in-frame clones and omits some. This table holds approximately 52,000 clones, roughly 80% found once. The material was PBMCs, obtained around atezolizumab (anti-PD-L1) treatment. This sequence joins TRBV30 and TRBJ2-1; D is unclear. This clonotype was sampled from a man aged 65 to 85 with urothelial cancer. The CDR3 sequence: CAWRTARYYNEQFF. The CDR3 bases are TGTGCCTGGAGAACTGCGAGGTATTACAATGAGCAGTTCTTC.